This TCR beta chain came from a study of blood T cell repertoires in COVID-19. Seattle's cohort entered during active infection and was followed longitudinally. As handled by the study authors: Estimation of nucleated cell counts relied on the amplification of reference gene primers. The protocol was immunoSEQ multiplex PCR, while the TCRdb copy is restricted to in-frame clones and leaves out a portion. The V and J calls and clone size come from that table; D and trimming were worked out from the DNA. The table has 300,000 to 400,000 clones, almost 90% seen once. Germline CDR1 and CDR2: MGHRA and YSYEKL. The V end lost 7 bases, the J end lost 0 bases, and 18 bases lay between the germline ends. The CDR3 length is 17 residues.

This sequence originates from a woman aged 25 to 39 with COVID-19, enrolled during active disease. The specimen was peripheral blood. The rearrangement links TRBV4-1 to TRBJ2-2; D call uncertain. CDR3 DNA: TGCGCCAGCACTAAGTCCCTCCGCGGAGCGAACACCGGGGAGCTGTTTTTT. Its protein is CASTKSLRGANTGELFF.